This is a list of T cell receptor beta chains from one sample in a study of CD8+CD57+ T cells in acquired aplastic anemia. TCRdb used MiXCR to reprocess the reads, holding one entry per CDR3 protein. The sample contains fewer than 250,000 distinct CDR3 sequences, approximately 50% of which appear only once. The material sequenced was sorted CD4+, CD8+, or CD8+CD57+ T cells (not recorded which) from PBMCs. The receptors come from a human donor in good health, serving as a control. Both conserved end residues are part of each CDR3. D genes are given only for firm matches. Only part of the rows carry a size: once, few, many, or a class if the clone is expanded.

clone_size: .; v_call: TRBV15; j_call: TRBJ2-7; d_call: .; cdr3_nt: TGTGCCGCCAGCAGAACCACCTCCGGCGAGCAGTACTTC; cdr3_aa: CAASRTTSGEQYF
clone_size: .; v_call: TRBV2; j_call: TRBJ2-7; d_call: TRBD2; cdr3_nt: TGTGCCAGCAGTGCGGCTCCGACTAGCGGGGGGGCCTACGAGCAGTACTTC; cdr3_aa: CASSAAPTSGGAYEQYF
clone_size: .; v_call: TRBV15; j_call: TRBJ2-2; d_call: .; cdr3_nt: TGTGCCACCAGCAGAGTTCCGGACTCGAACACCGGGGAGCTGTTTTTT; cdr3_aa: CATSRVPDSNTGELFF
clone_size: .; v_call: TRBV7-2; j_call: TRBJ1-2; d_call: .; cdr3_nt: TGTGCCAGCAGCCCTACCAGAGAAAACTATGGCTACACCTTC; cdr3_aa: CASSPTRENYGYTF
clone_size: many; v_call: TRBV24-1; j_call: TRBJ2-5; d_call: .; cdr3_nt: TGTGCCACCAGTGACCTCAGGGAAACCCAAGAGACCCAGTACTTC; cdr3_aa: CATSDLRETQETQYF
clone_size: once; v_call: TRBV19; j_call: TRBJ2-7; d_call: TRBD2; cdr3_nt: TGTGCCAGTAGTATGGGGAGGGGAGGCGAGCAGTACTTC; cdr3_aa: CASSMGRGGEQYF
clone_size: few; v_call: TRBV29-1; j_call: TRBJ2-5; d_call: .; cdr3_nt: TGCAGCGTTGAGACGGGGTATGGGGAGACCCAGTACTTC; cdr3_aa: CSVETGYGETQYF
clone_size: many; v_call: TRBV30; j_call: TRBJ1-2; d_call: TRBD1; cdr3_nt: TGTGCCTGGAGTCCCGGGACAGCTAACGGCTACACCTTC; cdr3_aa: CAWSPGTANGYTF
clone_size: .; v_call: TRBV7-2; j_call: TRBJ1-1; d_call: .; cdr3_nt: TGTGCCAGCAGCTCCCCAGGGCACACTGAAGCTTTCTTT; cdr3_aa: CASSSPGHTEAFF
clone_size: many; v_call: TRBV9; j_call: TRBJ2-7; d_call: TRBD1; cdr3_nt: TGTGCCAGCAGCGTAGGGGGGACAGGGGGCTACGAGCAGTACTTC; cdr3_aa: CASSVGGTGGYEQYF
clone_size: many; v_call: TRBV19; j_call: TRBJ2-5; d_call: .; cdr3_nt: TGTGCCAGTCACGTTTCCGGGGGCCTCCAAGAGACCCAGTACTTC; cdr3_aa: CASHVSGGLQETQYF
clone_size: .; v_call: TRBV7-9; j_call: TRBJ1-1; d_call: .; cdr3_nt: TGTGCCTGCAGCTTTGGGGGCACTGAAGCTTTCTTT; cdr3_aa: CACSFGGTEAFF
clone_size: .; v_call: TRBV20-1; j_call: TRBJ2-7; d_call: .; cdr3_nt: TGCAGTGCTAGAGATCCTCTGGTAACCTACGAGCAGTACTTC; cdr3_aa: CSARDPLVTYEQYF
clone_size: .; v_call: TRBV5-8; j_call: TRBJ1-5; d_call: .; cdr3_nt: TGTGCCAGCAGCTTCCGGAATCCGCTTGAGCCCCAGCATTTT; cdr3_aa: CASSFRNPLEPQHF
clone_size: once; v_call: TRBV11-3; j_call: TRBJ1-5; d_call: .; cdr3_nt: TGTGCCAGCGGCTTAGGTGACCGTAGCCCCTCCACAGATACGCAGCATTTT; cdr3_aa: CASGLGDRSPSTDTQHF
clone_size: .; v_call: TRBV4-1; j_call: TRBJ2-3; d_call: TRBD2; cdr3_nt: TGCGCCAGCAGCCAAGCTAGCGGGGGTGATACGCAGTATTTT; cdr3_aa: CASSQASGGDTQYF